The source of this T cell receptor beta chain is a study of technical replicates of blood from several donors. Germline values: CDR1 SEHNR, CDR2 FQNEAQ (reference sequence). CDR3 length: 16 amino acids. In regard to this clone: The junction does not match germline at one end; this may be a read error.

Sequenced by immunoSEQ multiplex PCR; TCRdb stores in-frame clones only, minus some. This table has some 68,000 clones, nearly 97% appearing once. The receptor was derived from a human donor in good health. Sequenced sample: T cells isolated from PBMCs. The chain uses TRBV7-9 and TRBJ2-1, with TRBD2 matching over 7 bases. As DNA, the CDR3 is TGTGCCAGCAGCTTAGCGACCGTGACTAGCTACGATGAGCAGTTCTTC. Translated: CASSLATVTSYDEQFF.